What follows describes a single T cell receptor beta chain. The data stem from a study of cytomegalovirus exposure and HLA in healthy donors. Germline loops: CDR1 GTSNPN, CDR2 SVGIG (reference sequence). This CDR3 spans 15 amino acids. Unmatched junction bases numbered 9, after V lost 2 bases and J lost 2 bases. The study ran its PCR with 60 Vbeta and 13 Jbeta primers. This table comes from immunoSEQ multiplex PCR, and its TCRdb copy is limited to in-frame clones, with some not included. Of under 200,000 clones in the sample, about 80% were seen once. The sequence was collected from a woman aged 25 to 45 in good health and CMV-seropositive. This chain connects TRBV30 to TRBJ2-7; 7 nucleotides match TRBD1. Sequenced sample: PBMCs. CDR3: CAWSPTGTAAYEQYF. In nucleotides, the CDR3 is TGTGCCTGGAGTCCTACCGGGACAGCAGCCTACGAGCAGTACTTC.